A single sample gave rise to the 20 T cell receptor beta chains below, sequenced in a study of response to subunit inactivated influenza vaccine. TCRdb reanalysed the RT-PCR reads using MiXCR and keeps one entry per CDR3 protein. The data contain 500,000 to 700,000 distinct CDR3 sequences, around a quarter of them seen just once; the ten biggest clones take up 2.5% to 3.5%. The same sample was also used in a study of T cells expressing NK-cell markers. Turning to that study: UMIs were included in TCR beta cDNA generated by 5'RACE template switching.

Source: CD4+ T cells sorted from PBMCs, taken 12 days after vaccination. Receptor source: a man aged 50 or older who received an inactivated influenza vaccine.

This clonotype was seen repeatedly, ten times or more. As DNA, the CDR3 is TGCAGCGTTGAACCTAGGTTGAGAGAGACCCAGTACTTC. This encodes CSVEPRLRETQYF. V and J are TRBV29-1 and TRBJ2-5; D call uncertain. The V end was cut by 2 bases, the J end by 4 bases, with 11 bases between. CDR1 is SQVTM and CDR2 is ANQGSEA in the germline V gene. CDR3 length equals 13 residues.

This chain connects TRBV4-1 to TRBJ1-2; a possible D gene is TRBD1 (5 bases). This CDR3 region has 14 residues. Trimming shortened V by 5 bases and J by 0 bases, and 10 bases separated the two germline ends. Germline V gene data show CDR1 as MGHRA and CDR2 as YSYEKL. Written as DNA, the CDR3 is TGCGCCAGCAGCGGGGGGTGGCCTAACTATGGCTACACCTTC. Translating it yields CASSGGWPNYGYTF.

V usage is TRBV9 and J usage is TRBJ2-7; 8 positions match TRBD2. V dropped 4 bases and J dropped 6; count of bases not matched to a gene: 12. Germline V gene sequence: CDR1 SGDLS, CDR2 YYNGEE. The CDR3 length is 15 residues. CDR3 loop: CASSPGGGRMSEQYF. The CDR3, as DNA: TGTGCCAGCAGCCCGGGGGGCGGGAGGATGTCCGAGCAGTACTTC.

This clonotype showed up many times. V and J are TRBV4-2 and TRBJ2-1; TRBD1 matches at 9 bases. The V gene's germline CDR1 is LGHNA and CDR2 YNFKEQ. Losses at the gene ends were 0 bases for V and 6 bases for J; bases not matched to a gene: 6. This CDR3 is 16 amino acids long. CDR3 coding DNA: TGTGCCAGCAGCCAAGATCGGGGGACAGGGATCAATGAGCAGTTCTTC. Translating it yields CASSQDRGTGINEQFF.

This chain uses TRBV5-5 with TRBJ2-5; D is unresolved. This CDR3 comprises 14 residues. Trimming pared 4 bases from V and 1 base from J, leaving 11 bases between. Germline V gives CDR1 SGHKS, CDR2 YYEKEE (reference sequence). CDR3 DNA: TGTGCCAGCAGCCGGGTGGGGATCCAAGAGACCCAGTACTTC. This codes for CASSRVGIQETQYF.

This clonotype occurred many times. The chain has TRBV29-1 and TRBJ1-2, with unresolved D. The CDR3 length is 13 residues. Trimming took off 6 bases at V and 5 bases at J, with 16 bases between the two ends. Germline V gene lookup returns CDR1 SQVTM and CDR2 ANQGSEA. The CDR3 region is CSVNPGSSYGYTF. The CDR3 coding sequence is TGCAGCGTGAACCCGGGTTCTTCATATGGCTACACCTTC.

This chain joins TRBV7-6 and TRBJ2-3; TRBD2 is a possible D gene (5 bases). Germline assignment: CDR1 SGHVS and CDR2 FNYEAQ. The CDR3 is made up of 13 amino acids. With 5 bases removed from V and 6 bases from J, the gap between germline ends came to 12 bases. The CDR3 is CASSVKDWDTQYF. CDR3 DNA: TGTGCCAGCAGCGTTAAGGACTGGGATACGCAGTATTTT.

The chain is built from TRBV20-1 and TRBJ1-6, with 9 nucleotides matching TRBD1. After removal of 5 bases from V and 8 bases from J, the junction contained 4 bases not matched to a gene. There are 13 residues in the CDR3. The germline V gene encodes CDR1 DFQATT and CDR2 SNEGSKA (reference sequence). CDR3 region: CSARRTGDSPLHF. CDR3 sequence (DNA): TGCAGTGCTCGAAGGACAGGGGATTCACCCCTCCACTTT.

The V gene is TRBV10-3, the J gene TRBJ2-1, with 11 nucleotides matching TRBD2. With V trimmed by 4 bases and J by 6 bases, 5 bases remained unmatched. This CDR3 spans 15 amino acids. The germline gives CDR1 ENHRY, CDR2 SYGVKD. CDR3 in DNA: TGTGCCATCAGTGTGACTCTAGCGGGGGGCAATGAGCAGTTCTTC. Its protein is CAISVTLAGGNEQFF.

This chain connects TRBV20-1 to TRBJ2-2; weak D call: TRBD1 (6 bases). This CDR3 is 13 amino acids long. CDR1 and CDR2 from the germline V gene are DFQATT and SNEGSKA (reference sequence). Deletions cut 1 base from V and 7 bases from J, with 10 bases between. The CDR3 region is CSARGQVGGELFF. CDR3 bases: TGCAGTGCTAGAGGACAGGTGGGCGGGGAGCTGTTTTTT.

The rearrangement uses TRBV24-1 and TRBJ2-3; D remains unclear. This CDR3 is 12 amino acids long. Trimming pared 3 bases from V and 4 bases from J, leaving 4 bases between. The germline V gene encodes CDR1 KGHDR and CDR2 SFDVKD. The CDR3 loop is CATSDGADTQYF. CDR3 in DNA: TGTGCCACCAGTGATGGGGCAGATACGCAGTATTTT.

This clonotype has only a few counts. The genes are TRBV20-1 and TRBJ2-5; TRBD2 agrees at 11 bases. From germline, CDR1 is DFQATT and CDR2 SNEGSKA (reference sequence). Unmatched junction bases numbered 3, after V lost 1 base and J lost 5 bases. CDR3 size: 14 residues. CDR3 DNA sequence: TGCAGTGCTAGAGTAGCGGGAGGGCCCGAGACCCAGTACTTC. As protein: CSARVAGGPETQYF.

This clonotype was counted only a few times. This CDR3 is CSAGTIRFSQYF. Written as DNA, the CDR3 is TGCAGTGCCGGGACTATCAGGTTTTCACAGTATTTT. This sequence joins TRBV20-1 and TRBJ2-3; 7 bases fit TRBD2. Trimming removed 6 bases from V and 12 bases from J; junction bases left unmatched: 12. Per germline, CDR1 DFQATT and CDR2 SNEGSKA (reference sequence). CDR3 length equals 12 residues.

The chain recombines TRBV10-3 with TRBJ2-5; TRBD2 matches at 11 bases. The CDR3 length is 16 residues. From germline, CDR1 is ENHRY and CDR2 SYGVKD. V was clipped by 4 bases and J by 4 bases; unmatched bases: 8. This chain's CDR3 is CAISGGKTSGVETQYF. CDR3 bases: TGTGCCATCAGTGGCGGGAAGACTAGCGGGGTAGAGACCCAGTACTTC.

V gene TRBV6-2 or TRBV6-3 combines with J gene TRBJ2-1, with TRBD1 matching over 9 bases. The CDR3 runs 18 residues. With 6 bases clipped from V and 5 bases from J, the junction kept 17 bases outside the gene matches. From germline, CDR1 is MNHEY and CDR2 SVGEGT. CDR3 DNA sequence: TGTGCCAGCAGCAACGCCCGCCTCCGGGACAGGGATAACAATGAGCAGTTCTTC. It yields the protein CASSNARLRDRDNNEQFF.

On this clonotype: One end of the junction fails to match germline, which may point to a read error. The genes are TRBV4-2 and TRBJ2-1; D gene ambiguous. CDR3 size: 16 residues. Germline lookup yields CDR1 LGHNA and CDR2 YNFKEQ. CDR3 in amino acids: CAISPGRLSSYNEQFF. The CDR3 DNA is TGTGCCATCAGCCCCGGGCGGCTCAGCTCCTACAATGAGCAGTTCTTC.

This clonotype was counted between two and nine times. V usage is TRBV7-2 and J usage is TRBJ2-7, with 13 bases fitting TRBD2. V lost 6 bases to trimming and J lost 6 bases; unmatched junction nucleotides: 8. Germline CDR1 reads SGHTA; CDR2 reads FQGNSA. This CDR3 comprises 15 residues. CDR3 sequence reads: CASSRTSGSPGEQYF. CDR3 DNA: TGTGCCAGCAGTAGGACTAGCGGGAGTCCAGGCGAGCAGTACTTC.

This chain connects TRBV7-2 to TRBJ2-3; 9 bases line up with TRBD2. Losses at the gene ends were 2 bases for V and 5 bases for J; bases not matched to a gene: 8. The CDR3 has 16 residues. Germline CDR1 and CDR2: SGHTA and FQGNSA. The CDR3 is CASSLIASGARDTQYF. CDR3 bases: TGTGCCAGCAGCTTAATCGCTAGCGGGGCGAGAGATACGCAGTATTTT.

The rearrangement links TRBV12-3 or TRBV12-4 to TRBJ1-4, with 7 bases matching TRBD1. The CDR3 has 14 amino acids. The V segment lost 6 bases and the J segment 10 bases; nucleotides outside the gene matches: 11. This CDR3 is CASSRPSGGGKLFF. The DNA of the CDR3 is TGTGCCAGCAGCCGGCCGTCAGGGGGAGGAAAACTGTTTTTT.

On this clonotype itself: Given a much more abundant clone one base away, this may be a read error. V is TRBV7-2 and J is TRBJ1-6; D possibly corresponds to TRBD1 (6 bases). The germline V gene encodes CDR1 SGHTA and CDR2 FQGNSA. The CDR3 extends over 14 amino acids. Here the CDR3 reads CASILSRGGSPLHF. CDR3 in DNA: TGTGCCAGCATCTTATCCAGGGGTGGTTCACCCCTCCACTTT.